What follows describes a single T cell receptor (beta chain). Its antigen is not known. In chemo-refractory metastatic non-small-cell lung cancer, patients got ipilimumab CTLA-4 blockade together with focal radiation. The CDR3 has 15 amino acids. CDR1 and CDR2 (germline): SNHLY, FYNNEI. Trimming at V came to 4 bases and at J to 7 bases, leaving 13 bases not matched to a gene. Clones were sequenced by immunoSEQ multiplex PCR, and TCRdb holds only the in-frame ones, with some missing. The table includes 120,000 or so clones, about four fifths detected once. The record originates from a study of radiotherapy plus CTLA-4 blockade in lung cancer. Overall study: There were objective responses in 18% of patients, and 31% had disease control.

Study-level points and caveats: According to reports, early shifts in blood T cell clones, alongside interferon-beta, forecast response most accurately. There was expansion of tumor-derived TCR clones in blood after radiotherapy plus ipilimumab.

The specimen was peripheral blood, collected from a patient treated with radiotherapy plus ipilimumab. The V gene is TRBV2, the J gene TRBJ2-7; 7 bases fit TRBD2. The TCR sequence derives from a human donor with non-small cell lung cancer who had a partial response to radiotherapy plus ipilimumab. Here the CDR3 reads CASSALREKSGEQYF. The CDR3 bases are TGTGCCAGCAGTGCGCTGCGGGAGAAGTCGGGGGAGCAGTACTTC. Variable domain in full (rest from reference TRBV2 and TRBJ2-7): EPEVTQTPSHQVTQMGQEVILRCVPISNHLYFYWYRQILGQKVEFLVSFYNNEISEKSEIFDDQFSVERPDGSNFTLKIRSTKLEDSAMYFCASSALREKSGEQYFGPGTRLTVT.